This TCR beta chain was sequenced for a study of shared T cell receptors in the human thymus (dated by TCRdb to about 2021). About the study as a whole: The study examined how self-reactive, shared T-cell receptor alpha chains are generated in the human thymus.

Library preparation was by the immunoSEQ multiplex PCR assay. Here the immuneACCESS table is served through TCRdb, limited to in-frame sequences with V and J called. Missing clones are a known gap in these copies; in checked studies unresolved V genes cover under half, and the rest lacks a known reason. The sample table lists some 660,000 clones, around 87% of them with a count of one. The ten biggest clones cover just under 0.0095% of the sample. From the germline V gene, CDR1 is KGHSH and CDR2 is LQKENI. Trimming removed 2 bases from V and 5 bases from J, leaving 10 bases between the germline ends. From the cysteine through the phenylalanine, the CDR3 covers 15 amino acids. Only the CDR3 region is kept as DNA, spanning 45 bases read in frame from base 1. This clone was recorded a few times. Its antigen specificity is not known. It has no much larger one-base neighbor in the sample; base qualities were not kept.

In addition, the sample was reused for a study of human thymus T cells. The second study also describes: In Finland, the donors were immunologically healthy infants who were having open corrective cardiac surgery for congenital heart defects. Thymus tissue was obtained as surgical resects removed during corrective cardiac surgery. Usage of V and J gene segments appeared to be biased in both the thymic and the peripheral blood repertoires. The related research found that thymic TCR repertoires overlapped highly between unrelated individuals. TCR alpha and beta repertoires from seven to nine infant thymus samples and a few related peripheral blood samples were characterized in the study. The infant donors were about 6 to 244 days old, and the cohort included over five males and two females. After being mechanically released from the tissue, thymocytes were kept at -70 degrees C in pellets of about 9.5-30 million cells. Genomic DNA was extracted from frozen cell pellets with a QIAsymphony instrument. The immunoSEQ multiplex PCR assay was used to amplify the TCRB and TCRAD loci from a standardized quantity of quality-controlled genomic DNA. The V(D)J region was spanned by amplicons of a length sufficient to cover the CDR3 and to identify V and J genes. The amplicons were sequenced on an Illumina platform via the commercial immunoSEQ service. Primer bias and sequencing errors were corrected as previously described, and TCRAD and TCRB were defined on the basis of the IMGT database. immunoSEQ Analyzer 3.0 and VDJTools were used for repertoire analysis, which covered basic statistics, V/J segment usage, diversity estimates, rarefaction and pairwise overlap. Chao1, ChaoE, Efron-Thisted, Shannon and inverse Simpson indices were used to estimate diversity, which was also estimated on datasets down-sampled to the smallest sample. Repertoire overlap was assessed by strict matching of CDR3 nucleotide sequence, V gene and J gene, and clustering was done by Jaccard-based multidimensional scaling. On average, thymus samples gave 750,000 to 1,000,000 unique TCRB clonotypes, whereas blood samples gave about 84,000.

The rearrangement joined TRBV18 to TRBJ1-6, with TRBD1 tentatively as D gene (6 bases match). The material sequenced was thymocytes. The origin of this receptor is a boy in the first two years of life with a congenital heart defect. Donor details come from another sample of the same person, matched by shared clones. The CDR3 region has the sequence CASSPGGQNNSPLHF. In nucleotide form, the sequence is TGTGCCAGCTCACCAGGAGGACAGAATAATTCACCCCTCCACTTT.